This TCR beta chain was captured by sequencing in a study of PD-L1 blockade in urothelial cancer. Time point specified: pretreatment peripheral blood. This clone turned up a few times. V shed 4 bases and J 5 bases; nucleotides not matched to a gene: 5. The CDR3 covers 14 residues. Germline lookup yields CDR1 SGHAT and CDR2 FQNNGV. Method: immunoSEQ multiplex PCR; TCRdb's copy keeps in-frame clones and lacks some. The sample includes 40,000 to 60,000 clones, less than 85% of them seen just once. The chain joins TRBV11-2 to TRBJ1-1; 9 bases are a match to TRBD1. This clonotype was sampled from an older man with urothelial cancer. The sample here was PBMCs, taken around atezolizumab (anti-PD-L1) treatment. CDR3 nucleotides: TGTGCCAGCAGCTCACAGGGGGCGTTTACTGAAGCTTTCTTT. It encodes CASSSQGAFTEAFF.